The present T cell receptor (beta chain) was sequenced within a study of cytomegalovirus exposure and HLA in healthy donors (dated by TCRdb to 2016 to 2017). General notes on the study: In an earlier analysis of 587 of the donors, approximately 260 Gb of sequence data and 100 million or so unique TCR beta sequences from about 179 million T cells were reported. An earlier analysis of some 600 of the donors applied high-throughput TCR beta sequencing to assess whether each TCR beta V gene segment acted as functional or pseudogenic. Every discovery cohort repertoire had been produced on one sequencing platform. The study used immunosequencing to profile the T cell repertoires of under 700 subjects and linked those repertoires to cytomegalovirus serostatus. The study aimed to test whether signatures of past pathogen exposure could be identified by cataloging public T cell receptors. To predict cytomegalovirus infection status, the study combined high-throughput TCR immunosequencing, statistical association of individual TCRs with disease status, and machine learning. Among the approximately 400 genotyped donors, under 90% belonged to the genetic ancestry cluster associated with self-reported Caucasian donors. In addition to the first cohort of 666 subjects, a separate validation cohort of approximately 130 different subjects was used. An early release that covered some 630 HLA-typed donors contained 300 to 350 gigabases of sequencing data and around 85 million unique TCR sequences. Donor age, sex, ethnicity and CMV serostatus were collected together with the repertoire data. Class I and class II HLA loci were covered by the typing at four-digit resolution. Typing coverage varied by locus: roughly 620-640 donors for A, B, C, DRB1 and DQB1; more than 500 for DQA1; nearly 610 for DPA1; under 490 for DPB1. In the later analysis, no new phenotypic data were used to find candidate immune exposures; instead, reliance was placed on TCR beta sequences and their occurrence across donors. Across some 400 genotyped donors of the cohort, an average of approximately 240,000 unique TCR beta nucleotide sequences per donor were sequenced, and 15% to 20% of those sequences were non-productive. In a later genetic analysis, genome-wide SNP genotypes for about 60% of the 666 donors were used, and that subset was treated as a discovery cohort. Because of strong linkage in the cohort, five DR-DQ haplotypes were treated as single units for association and clustering. A later analysis re-analyzed previously published TCR beta repertoires from about 730 donors and added high-resolution HLA genotyping to study TCR occurrence patterns. General study outcomes and caveats: In this cohort, only TCR beta chains were sequenced, and detectable features were limited by the absence of alpha or paired-chain data. Because HLA typing was unavailable for some donors at each locus, only the typed subset was used in association tests. While some public TCRs were present in many individuals, most TCR sequences turned up only very rarely across donors. A further reported finding was that TCR beta sequences accurately predicted the HLA-A and HLA-B alleles for most subjects in the first cohort. An earlier analysis of around 600 of the donors showed that most TCR beta V segments appeared in productive rearrangements either about 87% or about 30% of the time, which broadly matched IMGT annotations. The only immune exposure information available for the cohort was CMV serostatus. According to a later analysis, TCR association rates differed among HLA loci, with DRB1 alleles showing the most associated TCRs and HLA-C alleles showing the fewest. In a later analysis, most CMV-associated TCR beta chains were found to appear HLA-restricted, with HLA associations seemingly driven largely by CMV exposure. Because counts were too low, about 15 rarely observed V segments, including chromosome 9 orphons, were left out of the earlier analysis of a few hundred of the donors. The authors suggested that the approach could potentially be generalized to other disease states and immunological phenotypes. Cytomegalovirus status was reported to be diagnosed by the classifier with high specificity and sensitivity in both the original and validation cohorts. Compared with the 666-donor mean, donors in an Asian-associated ancestry cluster had fewer N-insertions in productive TCRs, according to a later genetic analysis. A group of highly shared sequence variants was considered likely to be a technical artifact of the sequencing pipeline. Linkage disequilibrium might explain the correlated functional status among segregating V segments, but an unknown experimental factor could not be excluded. At a false discovery rate of 0.05, a later analysis linked under 20,000 TCR beta sequences to specific HLA alleles. Presence/absence analyses assumed roughly uniform sequencing depth across donors, an assumption that may not hold. The study listed approximately 160 TCR beta chains as associated with cytomegalovirus. A later analysis reported that several top co-occurrence clusters appeared linked to parvovirus B19, influenza, CMV and Epstein-Barr virus. Some IMGT-functional V segments, including TRBV6-2 and TRBV6-3, could not be distinguished by the 87-base-pair reads and were therefore excluded. A later genetic analysis associated a missense DCLRE1C variant with V-gene and J-gene trimming of TCR beta chains, and an independent cohort replicated the association. Assigning TCR associations to individual alleles was difficult when HLA alleles, especially DR and DQ, strongly co-occurred. In a later analysis, HLA-associated TCR beta chains showed more clonal expansion and lower generation probabilities than non-associated chains that were equally common. In vitro tests confirmed that a few of the cytomegalovirus-associated TCR beta chains recognize cytomegalovirus antigens.

The CDR3 goes from the cysteine to the phenylalanine over 12 residues. Solely the CDR3 DNA is kept, with 36 bases framed from the first base. Reading the germline V gene (reference sequence) gives CDR1 GTSNPN and CDR2 SVGIG. V drops 2 bases and J drops 7 bases, leaving 11 bases in between. Library construction relied on the immunoSEQ multiplex PCR assay. For the multiplex PCR, a mixture combining 60 forward primers for TCR Vbeta segments and 13 reverse primers for TCR Jbeta segments was used. The CDR3 region of rearranged TCR beta genes was amplified from genomic DNA by a multiplex PCR assay. Amplified TCR beta libraries were sequenced as 87-base-pair reads on the Illumina HiSeq System. The original methods were these. A later analysis tallied around 87 million unique TCR beta chains across the 666 repertoires, and approximately 12 million of those chains were shared by two or more donors. Raw reads were error-corrected and collapsed into unique sequences with a nearest-neighbor algorithm that merged closely related sequences to remove PCR and sequencing errors. Alignment of CDR3 sequences to IMGT reference sequences was used to assign V, D and J gene segments. For a sequence to be retained, a match of at least six nucleotides was required to both a V gene segment and a J gene segment. A rearrangement counted as productive if the CDR3 had no stop codons and remained in frame with V and J, and every other rearrangement counted as non-productive. CDR3 was defined by IMGT convention, running from the second conserved V-encoded cysteine to the conserved J-encoded phenylalanine. The earlier analysis of about 530 of the donors excluded any sequence lacking an unambiguous match to a single V gene segment. An earlier analysis of a few hundred of the donors classified V segments as functional when productive rearrangements were above 56.7% and as segregating when the standard deviation between donors was above 5%. A statistical classification framework was built to diagnose cytomegalovirus status from the catalog of TCR beta chain sequences. In a later analysis, TCR nucleotide sequences were compared against IMGT/GENE-DB human TR gene sequences so that V and J genes could be assigned. The TCRdist pipeline was used in a later analysis to assign CDR3 sequences and most-parsimonious VDJ recombination scenarios. In a later analysis, every TCR beta chain was defined by the combination of its CDR3 amino acid sequence and its V-gene family, and reads without a unique V-gene family were dropped. As a way to deal with suspected cross-contamination and a sequencing artifact, a later analysis dropped nearly 600 nucleotide sequences that were highly shared and had low generation probability. For each public chain, a later analysis derived a clonal expansion index from normalized ranks of inferred template counts within each repertoire. In a later analysis, generation probabilities were computed with a VDJ recombination model fitted to out-of-frame rearrangements, and the resulting probabilities were checked against IGoR. In a later analysis, TCR-TCR, TCR-HLA and TCR-CMV co-occurrence was scored with hypergeometric tests, and a repertoire-size bias correction was applied to TCR pairs. A later analysis estimated false discovery rates by permuting HLA or CMV assignments 20 times. In a later analysis, co-occurring TCRs were grouped with DBSCAN, and TCRdist sequence similarity was added when clustering was performed within HLA-allele-positive subsets. Co-occurrence clustering excluded repertoires with fewer than 30,000 or more than 120,000 public chains, plus five with anomalous nucleotide sharing. The clones in this table, taken by TCRdb from immuneACCESS, are in-frame only. Not every clone is retained; where verified, under half of the shortfall comes from an unresolved V gene, and the cause of the rest is unknown. V, J and clone size are those of that table, while D and trimming were read from the DNA. Within this sample are tens of thousands of clones, with 65% to 85% of them counted one time only. About 1.2% of the sample belongs to the ten largest clones.

The cohort consisted of 666 healthy bone marrow donors. At the time of sampling, every cohort member was nominally healthy, though immune exposures that went unrecorded were likely present. The donor was CMV seropositive and belonged to the group of some 290 seropositive cohort members. A peripheral blood sample was collected from each donor, and TCR beta sequencing was performed on peripheral blood mononuclear cells. Genomic DNA extraction from the blood cell samples was performed with the Qiagen DNeasy Blood Extraction Kit. Concerning this clone: The target of this receptor is not known. The input lacks base qualities; no much larger clone sits a single base away.

This clonotype was obtained from a girl aged 2-10 years in good health and CMV-seropositive. The rearrangement combines TRBV30 with TRBJ1-1, with the D gene uncertain. The specimen was PBMCs. The CDR3 reads as follows: CAWSRAGFEAFF. The DNA is as follows: TGTGCCTGGAGTCGCGCCGGTTTTGAAGCTTTCTTT.